The 13 T cell receptor beta chains given below trace back to one sample, sequenced in a study of siplizumab effects on memory and regulatory T cells. Data came from immunoSEQ multiplex PCR; TCRdb stores just in-frame clones and leaves some out. Found here are about 120,000 clones, approximately 92% of them singletons; the top ten hold around 0.15%. Sample: non-Treg CD4+ T cells sorted from blood. The receptors here all came from a human donor in good health.

The chain carries TRBV18 and TRBJ2-7; tentative D call: TRBD2 (6 bases). This CDR3 has 14 residues. Trimming removed 4 bases at V and 5 bases at J, with 15 bases between. CDR1 is KGHSH and CDR2 is LQKENI in the germline V gene. CDR3 in DNA: TGTGCCAGCTCACTTGGACGAACGGGGGACGAGCAGTACTTC. Translation: CASSLGRTGDEQYF. The variable domain in full, with the rest retrieved from reference TRBV18 and TRBJ2-7, is NAGVMQNPRHLVRRRGQEARLRCSPMKGHSHVYWYRQLPEEGLKFMVYLQKENIIDESGMPKERFSAEFPKEGPSILRIQQVVRGDSAAYFCASSLGRTGDEQYFGPGTRLTVT.

The chain links TRBV6-1 to TRBJ1-6; D possibly corresponds to TRBD1 (5 bases). This CDR3 has 16 residues. V shed 1 base and J shed 7 bases, with 14 bases lying between them. Germline V CDR1 and CDR2: MNHNS, SASEGT. The CDR3 sequence is CASSEEVQGNNSPLHF. CDR3 coding DNA: TGTGCCAGCAGTGAAGAGGTCCAGGGAAACAATTCACCCCTCCACTTT.

This rearrangement joins TRBV29-1 to TRBJ1-1; the D gene is possibly TRBD1 (5 bases). Germline V gene data show CDR1 as SQVTM and CDR2 as ANQGSEA. The CDR3 sequence is 12 residues long. V lost 7 bases to trimming and J lost 4 bases, with 13 bases between them. The CDR3 sequence is CSAGQGGTEAFF. The CDR3 DNA sequence: TGCAGCGCGGGGCAGGGAGGCACTGAAGCTTTCTTT. The full variable domain, rest sourced from reference TRBV29-1 and TRBJ1-1, is SAVISQKPSRDICQRGTSLTIQCQVDSQVTMMFWYRQQPGQSLTLIATANQGSEATYESGFVIDKFPISRPNLTFSTLTVSNMSPEDSSIYLCSAGQGGTEAFFGQGTRLTVV.

The chain couples TRBV5-1 to TRBJ2-5, with a possible D match to TRBD2 (5 bases). The CDR3 consists of 14 residues. Trimming took 5 bases from V and 9 from J, leaving 20 bases between them. Germline values: CDR1 SGHRS, CDR2 YFSETQ. CDR3 coding DNA: TGCGCCAGCAGGGCCCAAGACAAAGTCGGGGCCCAGTACTTC. Protein product: CASRAQDKVGAQYF.

J is TRBJ2-6 and V is TRBV2; a possible D gene is TRBD1 (5 bases). V lost 5 bases, J lost 4 bases, and 12 bases lay in between. This CDR3 contains 15 residues. Germline V gene sequence: CDR1 SNHLY, CDR2 FYNNEI. The CDR3 sequence is CASSPDTTGANVLTF. CDR3 sequence (DNA): TGTGCCAGCAGTCCGGACACAACGGGGGCCAACGTCCTGACTTTC.

The CDR3, as DNA: TGCGCCAGCAGGGAGGGGCGTGATTCACCCCTCCACTTT. Translation: CASREGRDSPLHF. The chain couples TRBV5-1 to TRBJ1-6, with D perhaps matching TRBD1 (5 bases). Germline V lookup: CDR1 SGHRS, CDR2 YFSETQ. The CDR3 extends over 13 amino acids. V was shortened by 5 bases and J by 8 bases, with 11 bases between the two germline ends.

The V gene is TRBV29-1, the J gene TRBJ1-6, with 12 bases aligning to TRBD1. The trim removed 4 bases at V and 9 bases at J, leaving 10 bases unmatched. Looked up from germline, CDR1 is SQVTM and CDR2 is ANQGSEA. This CDR3 comprises 16 residues. CDR3 sequence (DNA): TGCAGCGTTGTCTTCGGGACAGGGGGCATAGGTTCACCCCTCCACTTT. Its translation is CSVVFGTGGIGSPLHF.

The chain is built from TRBV5-1 and TRBJ2-3; no firm D call. Germline V gene data show CDR1 as SGHRS and CDR2 as YFSETQ. There are 14 residues in the CDR3. Trimming stripped 4 bases from V and 6 bases from J, with 15 bases between. The CDR3 region has the DNA TGCGCCAGCAGCCCTCTTACCAGCCCGGATACGCAGTATTTT. Its protein is CASSPLTSPDTQYF.

The chain combines TRBV30 with TRBJ2-3, with a weak D call TRBD1 (6 bases). The V end lost 4 bases, the J end lost 0 bases, and 11 bases lay between the germline ends. This CDR3 region has 14 residues. Germline CDR1 and CDR2: GTSNPN and SVGIG (reference sequence). Here the CDR3 DNA reads TGTGCCTGGAAACAGGGTCTTAGCACAGATACGCAGTATTTT. It specifies CAWKQGLSTDTQYF.

This clone came up once. V gene TRBV12-5 combines with J gene TRBJ1-1, with TRBD1 matching over 8 bases. V trimming: 1 base; J trimming: 7 bases; junction bases outside the gene matches: 2. Germline loops: CDR1 LGHNT, CDR2 FRNRAP. This CDR3 is 13 amino acids long. As DNA, the CDR3 is TGTGCTAGTGGTTTGGGACAGGGGAATGAAGCTTTCTTT. As protein: CASGLGQGNEAFF. Drawing the rest from reference TRBV12-5 and TRBJ1-1, the complete variable domain is DARVTQTPRHKVTEMGQEVTMRCQPILGHNTVFWYRQTMMQGLELLAYFRNRAPLDDSGMPKDRFSAEMPDATLATLKIQPSEPRDSAVYFCASGLGQGNEAFFGQGTRLTVV.

This clone was recorded only once. The chain carries TRBV7-9 and TRBJ1-4; D perhaps matches TRBD1 (5 bases). This CDR3 comprises 16 residues. CDR1 and CDR2 (germline): SEHNR, FQNEAQ (reference sequence). V dropped 1 base and J dropped 7 bases, with 16 bases sitting between them. Written as DNA, the CDR3 is TGTGCCAGCAGCTTAGGAGCAAGGGACGCCCGTGAAAAACTGTTTTTT. This translates into CASSLGARDAREKLFF.

This chain joins TRBV6-5 and TRBJ1-1; D gene uncertain. With 7 bases removed from V and 4 bases from J, the gap between germline ends came to 7 bases. This CDR3 spans 11 amino acids. Per germline, CDR1 MNHEY and CDR2 SVGAGI. CDR3 amino acids: CASTRGTEAFF. The CDR3 DNA reads as TGTGCCAGCACACGGGGCACTGAAGCTTTCTTT.

The chain combines TRBV19 with TRBJ1-1, with a tentative D call TRBD1 (5 bases). This CDR3 has 14 amino acids. Germline CDR1 LNHDA, CDR2 SQIVND (reference sequence). Trimming stripped 5 bases from V and 1 base from J, with 11 bases between. The CDR3 bases are TGTGCCAGTAGTGTCGGCAGGGAGAACACTGAAGCTTTCTTT. Protein product: CASSVGRENTEAFF.